A selection of T cell receptor beta chains follows, all from one sample in a study of cytomegalovirus exposure and HLA in healthy donors. Only in-frame clones appear in the TCRdb table, and some are missing; sequencing was by immunoSEQ multiplex PCR. The sample has over 200,000 clones, about three quarters seen once; the top ten hold 2.5% to 3.5%. The sequencing sample was made of PBMCs. These TCRs come from a woman aged 55-70 years in good health and CMV-seropositive. CDR3s include the opening cysteine and the closing phenylalanine or tryptophan. The D gene is left open where the match is weak. Clone size is not always given. Where it is, it says once, few, many or a class for expanded clones.

D gene	J gene	V gene	clone size	CDR3 DNA	CDR3 protein
TRBD1	TRBJ1-5	TRBV6-1	-	TGTGCCAGCAGTGAAGGTTACAGGGGCTCCTATCAGCCCCAGCATTTT	CASSEGYRGSYQPQHF
TRBD2	TRBJ2-7	TRBV20-1	-	TGCAGTGCGGGTCGACTAGCGGGCCAGTACTTC	CSAGRLAGQYF
-	TRBJ2-3	TRBV5-1	-	TGCGCCAGCAGCTTGCAGGGCACAGATACGCAGTATTTT	CASSLQGTDTQYF
TRBD1	TRBJ1-2	TRBV7-2	-	TGTGCCAGCAGCTCTCCAGCAGGACAGGGGGGAGATGGCTACACCTTC	CASSSPAGQGGDGYTF
TRBD1	TRBJ2-1	TRBV19	-	TGTGCCAGTAGTATAGGAGTGCGGCAGGGGGCTTACAATGAGCAGTTCTTC	CASSIGVRQGAYNEQFF
-	TRBJ2-1	TRBV28	few	TGTGCCAGCATTACACGGGGGAGTATCTACAATGAGCAGTTCTTC	CASITRGSIYNEQFF
-	TRBJ1-1	TRBV6-1	-	TGTGCCAGCAGTGAGTTCTTGAACACTGAAGCTTTCTTT	CASSEFLNTEAFF
TRBD1	TRBJ2-7	TRBV28	few	TGTGCCAGCAGTTACCGGGACAGAGTTTACGAGCAGTACTTC	CASSYRDRVYEQYF
-	TRBJ1-2	TRBV5-1	-	TGCGCCAGCAGCTTGGAAGCAGGAACTAACTATGGCTACACCTTC	CASSLEAGTNYGYTF
TRBD2	TRBJ2-7	TRBV30	-	TGTGCCTGGGCGCTAGCGGGAGCCTACGAGCAGTACTTC	CAWALAGAYEQYF
-	TRBJ1-5	TRBV6-1	-	TGTGCCAGCAGTCCAAGCAGGGGAAGCAATCAGCCCCAGCATTTT	CASSPSRGSNQPQHF
-	TRBJ2-5	TRBV27	-	TGTGCCAGCAGTTCCGGAGAGACCCAGTACTTC	CASSSGETQYF
TRBD2	TRBJ2-3	TRBV19	-	TGTGCCAGTAGACAACTAGCGGGAGGCTCAGATACGCAGTATTTT	CASRQLAGGSDTQYF
TRBD2	TRBJ2-1	TRBV5-1	-	TGCGCCAGCGGCGGGGGGGCCCTAGGGAATGAGCAGTTCTTC	CASGGGALGNEQFF
TRBD1	TRBJ1-5	TRBV7-8	-	TGTGCCAGCAGCACAAGACAGGGGACCAATCAGCCCCAGCATTTT	CASSTRQGTNQPQHF
-	TRBJ2-7	TRBV6-5	once	TGTGCCAGCAGTTACTCTGGGAGCTCCTACGAGCAGTACTTC	CASSYSGSSYEQYF
-	TRBJ1-2	TRBV6-4	once	TGTGCCAGCAGTGACGGGGGAGGATATGGCTACACCTTC	CASSDGGGYGYTF
TRBD1	TRBJ1-2	TRBV6-5	-	TGTGCCAGCAGTGAAGACAGGGGGTACAATGGCTACACCTTC	CASSEDRGYNGYTF
TRBD2	TRBJ2-1	TRBV7-8	few	TGTGCCAGCAGCTTAGAGGAGAGGGAGGGCCGAAATGAGCAGTTCTTC	CASSLEEREGRNEQFF
TRBD2	TRBJ2-7	TRBV5-1	-	TGCGCCAGCAGCTTAGGCCTAGCGGGGCCGGGGACCTACGAGCAGTACTTC	CASSLGLAGPGTYEQYF
TRBD1	TRBJ1-5	TRBV30	-	TGTGCCTGGAGTAAGGGACAGTACAATCAGCCCCAGCATTTT	CAWSKGQYNQPQHF
-	TRBJ1-2	TRBV19	-	TGTGCCAGAACTCAGCGAGGGAAAGCGGGCTATGGCTACACCTTC	CARTQRGKAGYGYTF
-	TRBJ1-2	TRBV28	-	TGTGCCATAATGGACAGCCGCAACTATGGCTACACCTTC	CAIMDSRNYGYTF
-	TRBJ1-2	TRBV28	-	TGTGCCAGCAGTTTTGGAGTTAGCCAGGGGATCGATGGCTACACCTTC	CASSFGVSQGIDGYTF
TRBD2	TRBJ2-1	TRBV6-1	-	TGTGCCAGCAGTGTGACGCGGGGGGAGTACAATGAGCAGTTCTTC	CASSVTRGEYNEQFF
-	TRBJ2-3	TRBV11-1	few	TGTGCCAGCAGCAAATTCGGGAGCACGGGTTCCACTAGCACAGATACGCAGTATTTT	CASSKFGSTGSTSTDTQYF
TRBD1	TRBJ2-5	TRBV5-1	few	TGCGCCAGTCGGGACAGCTTACAAGAGACCCAGTACTTC	CASRDSLQETQYF
-	TRBJ1-1	TRBV27	-	TGTGCCAGCACTGGGGCCGCTAACACTGAAGCTTTCTTT	CASTGAANTEAFF
-	TRBJ1-1	TRBV15	-	TGTGCCACCAGCAGACCCGGGGGTGGTAATGAAGCTTTCTTT	CATSRPGGGNEAFF
-	TRBJ1-4	TRBV29-1	few	TGCAGCGTTGGGGGGCAGTTAAATGAAAAACTGTTTTTT	CSVGGQLNEKLFF
TRBD1	TRBJ2-5	TRBV5-6	-	TGTGCCAGCAGCACAGGGGACAGGGATGAGGAGACCCAGTACTTC	CASSTGDRDEETQYF
TRBD1	TRBJ1-5	TRBV5-1	-	TGCGCCAGCAGCCCCGGGACAGGGCACAATCAGCCCCAGCATTTT	CASSPGTGHNQPQHF
-	TRBJ2-2	TRBV9	-	TGTGCCAGCAGCGTAGATCCAGGCGCCGGGGAGCTGTTTTTT	CASSVDPGAGELFF
-	TRBJ1-1	TRBV7-2	-	TGTGCCAGCAGCTTAGTCGCGTGGAACACTGAAGCTTTCTTT	CASSLVAWNTEAFF
-	TRBJ1-6	TRBV27	-	TGTGCCAGCAGTTTATTCGAGGGCGGAATCTATAATTCACCCCTCCACTTT	CASSLFEGGIYNSPLHF
TRBD2	TRBJ2-1	TRBV7-9	few	TGTGCCAGCAGGCCAACTAGCGGGCCTAAGGATGAGCAGTTCTTC	CASRPTSGPKDEQFF
TRBD2	TRBJ2-7	TRBV30	-	TGTGCCTGTGGACTAGCGGGGTCCCACGAGCAGTACTTC	CACGLAGSHEQYF
TRBD1	TRBJ1-2	TRBV6-6	-	TGTGCCAGCAGTTACAACACGGGACAGGGTAATGGCTACACCTTC	CASSYNTGQGNGYTF
TRBD1	TRBJ2-5	TRBV4-3	-	TGCGCCAGCAGCCAAGATGGACAGGGGGAGACCCAGTACTTC	CASSQDGQGETQYF
-	TRBJ1-2	TRBV7-2	-	TGTGCCAGCAGCCCAGCCGTGGGAGATGGCTACACCTTC	CASSPAVGDGYTF
-	TRBJ1-1	TRBV5-4	-	TGTGCCAGCAGCTTCCCCAGGGCAGACACTGAAGCTTTCTTT	CASSFPRADTEAFF
TRBD2	TRBJ2-1	TRBV30	-	TGTGCCTGGAGTGTGGCTAGCGGGGGCTCCTACAATGAGCAGTTCTTC	CAWSVASGGSYNEQFF
-	TRBJ1-1	TRBV7-9	-	TGTGCCAGCAGCCTGAGGTTGGGGAACACTGAAGCTTTCTTT	CASSLRLGNTEAFF
-	TRBJ2-5	TRBV2	-	TGTGCCAGCAGGAGGACTGTCGGCGGAGAGACCCAGTACTTC	CASRRTVGGETQYF
-	TRBJ1-6	TRBV7-2	-	TGTGCCAGCAGCCGAAGTCCCCGGGGTAGCTCCTATAATTCACCCCTCCACTTT	CASSRSPRGSSYNSPLHF
-	TRBJ1-1	TRBV7-8	-	TGTGCCAGCAGCAGAGACTTGAACACTGAAGCTTTCTTT	CASSRDLNTEAFF
TRBD1	TRBJ1-2	TRBV5-1	-	TGCGCCAGCAGCTTGGGTGGGCAGGGGGCTGGCTACACCTTC	CASSLGGQGAGYTF
TRBD1	TRBJ2-2	TRBV27	-	TGTGCCAGCAACCCGGGACAGGTCAACACCGGGGAGCTGTTTTTT	CASNPGQVNTGELFF
-	TRBJ2-2	TRBV5-1	-	TGCGACTGTCCTACAGGGACCACCGGGGAGCTGTTTTTT	CDCPTGTTGELFF